Each of the 17 T cell receptor beta chains below was sequenced from the same sample in a study of T-cell memory formation after mild COVID-19 (dated by TCRdb to the early 2020s). Preparation of the library involved 5' RACE. Sequencing instrument: Illumina NovaSeq 6000. The public reads were reprocessed in TCRdb via fastp at Q25 and MiXCR, keeping in-frame beta chains. For every CDR3 protein sequence, its rows merge into one entry that carries the most common genes and DNA. Within this sample are around 340,000 distinct CDR3 sequences, with over 10% of them counted one time only. The ten most abundant clones make up roughly 23% of the sample. The material sequenced was PBMCs or a T cell subset sorted from them (not recorded which). These receptors were collected from a young man who had mild COVID-19 (a few samples of this study predate the infection). The sample titles of this study are shuffled in the database, so cell type and time point are left out; the donor was told from shared clones.

This clonotype was picked up many times. The chain is built from TRBV5-1 and TRBJ2-3; TRBD2 aligns across 7 bases. The CDR3 sequence is 16 residues long. From germline, CDR1 is SGHRS and CDR2 YFSETQ. V trimming: 1 base; J trimming: 1 base; junction bases outside the gene matches: 6. CDR3: CASSLSSRGGTDTQYF. CDR3 coding DNA: TGCGCCAGCAGCTTGTCAAGTCGGGGGGGCACAGATACGCAGTATTTT.

The rearrangement uses TRBV20-1 and TRBJ1-2; TRBD1 matches 7 bases. The V segment lost 6 bases and the J segment 8 bases; nucleotides outside the gene matches: 9. CDR3 length equals 12 residues. Germline-derived CDR1 and CDR2 are DFQATT and SNEGSKA (reference sequence). The CDR3 sequence: CSAIRQGGGYTF. As DNA, the CDR3 is TGCAGTGCCATTCGACAGGGAGGCGGCTACACCTTC.

The V gene is TRBV15, the J gene TRBJ1-5, with D maybe TRBD1 (6 bases). Germline CDR1 reads LNHNV; CDR2 reads YYDKDF (reference sequence). Trimming removed 5 bases from V and 5 bases from J, with 19 bases in between. The CDR3 consists of 16 residues. The CDR3 spells CATSVWGHGFDQPQHF. The CDR3 DNA reads as TGTGCCACCAGCGTGTGGGGGCACGGATTCGATCAGCCCCAGCATTTT.

This clonotype was counted ten times or more. Here the CDR3 DNA reads TGTGCCACCAGCACTGGACCAATTTCGAACACCGGGGAGCTGTTTTTT. This codes for CATSTGPISNTGELFF. The V gene is TRBV15, the J gene TRBJ2-2; no clear D gene. Trimming took 4 bases from V and 0 from J, leaving 12 bases between them. There are 16 residues in the CDR3. CDR1 and CDR2 from the germline V gene are LNHNV and YYDKDF (reference sequence).

The rearrangement joins TRBV9 to TRBJ1-4, with D possibly TRBD1 on 5 matching bases. This CDR3 region has 14 residues. Germline V CDR1 and CDR2: SGDLS, YYNGEE. Trimming cost V 4 bases and J 7 bases, with 14 bases left between them. CDR3: CASSPPQGGEKLFF. In DNA, the CDR3 is TGTGCCAGCAGCCCGCCCCAGGGCGGTGAAAAACTGTTTTTT.

CDR3: CASSADRGRQETQYF. In DNA form, the CDR3 reads TGTGCCAGCAGCGCCGACAGGGGGAGGCAAGAGACCCAGTACTTC. This chain links TRBV7-3 with TRBJ2-5; 9 bases agree with TRBD1. The CDR3 spans 15 residues. With V trimmed by 5 bases and J by 2 bases, 6 bases remained unmatched. Germline V CDR1 and CDR2: SGHTA, FQGTGA.

This clonotype has ten or more counts. The rearrangement joins TRBV5-1 to TRBJ2-1; 14 nucleotides agree with TRBD2. Trimming took 4 bases from V and 0 from J; bases not matched to a gene: 9. This CDR3 spans 19 amino acids. Germline lookup yields CDR1 SGHRS and CDR2 YFSETQ. CDR3 sequence reads: CASSPGLAGAKSSYNEQFF. In DNA form, the CDR3 reads TGCGCCAGCAGCCCGGGACTAGCGGGGGCCAAGAGCTCCTACAATGAGCAGTTCTTC.

This clonotype was counted ten times or more. The J gene is TRBJ2-1, the V gene TRBV5-1, with 8 nucleotides matching TRBD1. The J segment lost 7 bases and the V segment lost 7 bases, leaving 10 bases of the junction unmatched. Germline CDR1 reads SGHRS; CDR2 reads YFSETQ. The CDR3 contains 14 residues. The CDR3 loop is CASGPQGQVNEQFF. The CDR3 DNA reads TGCGCCAGCGGACCGCAGGGACAGGTGAATGAGCAGTTCTTC.

The table lists this clonotype with a few counts. V is TRBV4-1 and J is TRBJ1-1, with D maybe TRBD1 (6 bases). Looked up from germline, CDR1 is MGHRA and CDR2 is YSYEKL. Trimming took off 0 bases at V and 3 bases at J, with 14 bases between the two ends. The CDR3 extends over 16 amino acids. CDR3 sequence (DNA): TGCGCCAGCAGCCAAGAATACAGGGTATGGGACACTGAAGCTTTCTTT. This encodes CASSQEYRVWDTEAFF.

This clonotype was observed at least ten times. The CDR3 nucleotides read TGTGCCGCATCCGGGACACCGCCGAACACCGGGGAGCTGTTTTTT. Its protein is CAASGTPPNTGELFF. The chain employs TRBV24-1 and TRBJ2-2; TRBD1 might be the D (6 bases). The V end was cut by 12 bases, the J end by 0 bases, with 16 bases between. The CDR3 has 15 residues. CDR1 KGHDR and CDR2 SFDVKD come from the germline V gene.

This clonotype was detected a few times. A junction end diverges from the germline sequence, so it may reflect a read error. The rearrangement links TRBV7-7 to TRBJ2-5, with a tentative D call TRBD1 (6 bases). Germline CDR1 is SSHAT and CDR2 is FNYEAQ (reference sequence). The CDR3 has 14 residues. CDR3: CASSYRTDQETQYF. CDR3 sequence (DNA): TGTGCTAGCAGCTATAGGACAGATCAAGAGACCCAGTACTTC.

CDR3 bases: TGCAGTGCTAGCCCAACAGTAAACACTGAAGCTTTCTTT. Residues: CSASPTVNTEAFF. The chain employs TRBV20-1 and TRBJ1-1; D remains ambiguous. Trimming removed 3 bases at V and 2 bases at J, with 10 bases between. The germline gives CDR1 DFQATT, CDR2 SNEGSKA (reference sequence). This CDR3 comprises 13 residues.

This clonotype was seen ten or more times. DNA of the CDR3: TGTGCCAGCAGTAACCGCGGGGCGGCCCGAACCTACGAGCAGTACTTC. Translated: CASSNRGAARTYEQYF. The gene calls are TRBV27 and TRBJ2-7; TRBD2 might be the D (6 bases). This CDR3 region has 16 residues. V was clipped by 5 bases and J by 2 bases, with 19 bases between them. CDR1 is MNHEY, CDR2 SMNVEV, per germline (reference sequence).

The J gene is TRBJ1-1, the V gene TRBV7-9; possible D gene TRBD1, 5 bases. V shed 1 base and J shed 6 bases, with 12 bases lying between them. This CDR3 spans 14 amino acids. Germline values: CDR1 SEHNR, CDR2 FQNEAQ (reference sequence). CDR3 sequence (DNA): TGTGCCAGCAGCTTAGATCGGGGGTCGGCTGAAGCTTTCTTT. Its protein is CASSLDRGSAEAFF. The whole variable domain, remainder taken from reference TRBV7-9 and TRBJ1-1, is DTGVSQNPRHKITKRGQNVTFRCDPISEHNRLYWYRQTLGQGPEFLTYFQNEAQLEKSRLLSDRFSAERPKGSFSTLEIQRTEQGDSAMYLCASSLDRGSAEAFFGQGTRLTVV.

The table lists this clonotype with many counts. An end of the junction does not agree with germline; a read error may underlie this. This chain connects TRBV3-1 to TRBJ2-5; 8 bases are shared with TRBD1. The CDR3 has 20 residues. CDR1 and CDR2 (germline): LGHDT, YNNKEL (reference sequence). CDR3 residues: CASSQEARHRGALDPEIQYF. CDR3 in DNA: TGTGCCAGCAGCCAAGAAGCCCGGCACAGGGGGGCGCTAGATCCCGAGATCCAGTACTTC.

This sequence joins TRBV13 and TRBJ2-6; 8 bases are a match to TRBD1. The germline CDR1 and CDR2 sequences are PRHDT and FYEKMQ (reference sequence). The CDR3 runs 15 residues. J lost 0 bases, V lost 7 bases, and 2 bases had no gene match. CDR3 nucleotides: TGTGCCAGCACCGGGACAGGCTCTGGGGCCAACGTCCTGACTTTC. Translated: CASTGTGSGANVLTF.

The table lists this clonotype with a few counts. The chain couples TRBV20-1 to TRBJ2-2; 9 bases fit TRBD2. V was pared by 6 bases and J by 5 bases, with 4 bases of the junction left unmatched. The CDR3 consists of 13 residues. Germline loops: CDR1 DFQATT, CDR2 SNEGSKA (reference sequence). The CDR3 DNA sequence: TGCAGTGCACCCGGACTAGCGACCGGGGAGCTGTTTTTT. Translation gives CSAPGLATGELFF.